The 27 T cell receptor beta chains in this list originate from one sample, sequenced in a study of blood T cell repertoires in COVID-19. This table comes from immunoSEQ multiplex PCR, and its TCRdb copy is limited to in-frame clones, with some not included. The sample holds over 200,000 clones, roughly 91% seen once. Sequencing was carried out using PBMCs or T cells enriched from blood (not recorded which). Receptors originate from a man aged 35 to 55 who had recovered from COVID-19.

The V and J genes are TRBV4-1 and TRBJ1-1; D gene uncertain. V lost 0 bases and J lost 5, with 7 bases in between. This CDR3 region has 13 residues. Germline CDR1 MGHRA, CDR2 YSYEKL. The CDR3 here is CASSQDAGTEAFF. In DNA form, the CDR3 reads TGCGCCAGCAGCCAAGATGCGGGAACTGAAGCTTTCTTT.

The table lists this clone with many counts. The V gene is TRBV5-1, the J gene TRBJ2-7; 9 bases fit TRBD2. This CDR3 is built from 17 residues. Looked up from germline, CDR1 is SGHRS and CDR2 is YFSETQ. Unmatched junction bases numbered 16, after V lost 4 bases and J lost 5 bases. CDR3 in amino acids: CASSLKGVREGGDEQYF. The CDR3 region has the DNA TGCGCCAGCAGCCTAAAGGGAGTGCGGGAGGGCGGCGACGAGCAGTACTTC.

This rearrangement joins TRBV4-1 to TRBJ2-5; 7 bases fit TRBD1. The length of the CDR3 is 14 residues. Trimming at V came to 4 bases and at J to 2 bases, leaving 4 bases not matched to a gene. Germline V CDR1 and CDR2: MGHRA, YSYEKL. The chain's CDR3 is CASSPLGQQETQYF. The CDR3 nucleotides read TGCGCCAGCAGCCCATTGGGACAGCAAGAGACCCAGTACTTC.

CDR3 residues: CASSSRTGQETQYF. The CDR3 DNA follows: TGTGCCAGCAGCTCCCGGACAGGACAAGAGACCCAGTACTTC. V is TRBV7-2 and J is TRBJ2-5; 7 bases map to TRBD1. The CDR3 contains 14 residues. V was clipped by 4 bases and J by 2 bases; unmatched bases: 4. Germline V gene sequence: CDR1 SGHTA, CDR2 FQGNSA.

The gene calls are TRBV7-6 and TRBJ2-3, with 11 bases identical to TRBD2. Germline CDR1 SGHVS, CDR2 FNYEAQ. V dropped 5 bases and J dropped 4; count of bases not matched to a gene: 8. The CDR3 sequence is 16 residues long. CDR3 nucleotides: TGTGCCAGCAGCCGGATAGCGGGAGGGAGGGCAGATACGCAGTATTTT. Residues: CASSRIAGGRADTQYF.

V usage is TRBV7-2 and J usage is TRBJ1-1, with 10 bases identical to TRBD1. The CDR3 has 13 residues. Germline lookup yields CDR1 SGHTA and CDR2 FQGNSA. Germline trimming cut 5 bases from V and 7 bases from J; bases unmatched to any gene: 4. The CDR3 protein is CASSRQGAVEAFF. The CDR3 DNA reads TGTGCCAGCAGCCGACAGGGGGCAGTTGAAGCTTTCTTT.

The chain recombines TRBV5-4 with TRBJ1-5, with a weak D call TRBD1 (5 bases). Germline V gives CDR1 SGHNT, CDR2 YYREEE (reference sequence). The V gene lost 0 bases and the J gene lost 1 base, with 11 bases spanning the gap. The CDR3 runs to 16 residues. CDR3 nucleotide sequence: TGTGCCAGCAGCTTGGGGGGCCCAGGGAGCAATCAGCCCCAGCATTTT. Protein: CASSLGGPGSNQPQHF.

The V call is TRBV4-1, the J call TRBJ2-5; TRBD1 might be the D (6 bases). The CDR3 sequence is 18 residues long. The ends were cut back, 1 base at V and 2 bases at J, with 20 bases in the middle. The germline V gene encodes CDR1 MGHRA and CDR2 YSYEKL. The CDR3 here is CASSQARWTEGSQETQYF. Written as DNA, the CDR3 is TGCGCCAGCAGCCAAGCCAGATGGACAGAGGGGTCGCAAGAGACCCAGTACTTC.

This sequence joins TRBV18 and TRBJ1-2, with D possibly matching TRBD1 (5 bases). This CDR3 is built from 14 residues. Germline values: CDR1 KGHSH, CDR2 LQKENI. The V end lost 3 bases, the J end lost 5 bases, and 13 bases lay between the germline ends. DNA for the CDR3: TGTGCCAGCTCACCGGAGGGGAGGGCGTATGGCTACACCTTC. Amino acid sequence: CASSPEGRAYGYTF.

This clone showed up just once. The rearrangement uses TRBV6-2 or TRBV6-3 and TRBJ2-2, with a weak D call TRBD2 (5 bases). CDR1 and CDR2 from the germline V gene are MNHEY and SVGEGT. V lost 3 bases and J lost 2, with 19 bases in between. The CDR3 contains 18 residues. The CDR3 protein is CASSYLSAAPRNTGELFF. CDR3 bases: TGTGCCAGCAGTTATTTATCAGCGGCCCCGCGAAACACCGGGGAGCTGTTTTTT.

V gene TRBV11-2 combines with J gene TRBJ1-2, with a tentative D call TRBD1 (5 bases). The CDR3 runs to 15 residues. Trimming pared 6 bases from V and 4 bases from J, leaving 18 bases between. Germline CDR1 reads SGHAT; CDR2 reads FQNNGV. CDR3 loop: CASRTMGGGTYGYTF. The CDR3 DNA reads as TGTGCCAGCAGAACTATGGGGGGTGGCACCTATGGCTACACCTTC.

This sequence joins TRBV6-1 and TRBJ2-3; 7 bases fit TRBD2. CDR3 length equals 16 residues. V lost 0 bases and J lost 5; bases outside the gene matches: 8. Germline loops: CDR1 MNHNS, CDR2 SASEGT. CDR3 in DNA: TGTGCCAGCAGTGAAGCGCGGGGGTCCCGGGGAGATACGCAGTATTTT. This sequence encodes CASSEARGSRGDTQYF.

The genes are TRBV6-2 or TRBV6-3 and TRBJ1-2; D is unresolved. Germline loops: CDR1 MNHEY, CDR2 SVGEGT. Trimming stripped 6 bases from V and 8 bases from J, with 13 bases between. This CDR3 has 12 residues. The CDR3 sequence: CASSQTAGGYTF. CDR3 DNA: TGTGCCAGCAGCCAAACGGCGGGAGGCTACACCTTC.

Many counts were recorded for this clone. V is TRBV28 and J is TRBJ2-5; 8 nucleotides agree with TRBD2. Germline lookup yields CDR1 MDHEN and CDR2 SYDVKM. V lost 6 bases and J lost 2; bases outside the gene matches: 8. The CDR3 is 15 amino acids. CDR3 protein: CASRNPRGGQETQYF. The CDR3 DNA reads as TGTGCCAGCAGGAATCCCCGGGGGGGGCAAGAGACCCAGTACTTC.

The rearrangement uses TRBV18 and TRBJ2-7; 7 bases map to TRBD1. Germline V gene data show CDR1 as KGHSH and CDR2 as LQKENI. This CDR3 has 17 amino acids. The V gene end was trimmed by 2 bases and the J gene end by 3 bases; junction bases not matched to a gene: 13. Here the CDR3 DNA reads TGTGCCAGCTCACCATGGGGTTCCCGTGCAGGGGGCTACGAGCAGTACTTC. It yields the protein CASSPWGSRAGGYEQYF.

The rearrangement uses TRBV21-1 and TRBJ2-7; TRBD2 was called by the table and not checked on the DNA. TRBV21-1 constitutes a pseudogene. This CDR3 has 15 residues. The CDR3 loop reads CASSQGWREGQEQYF. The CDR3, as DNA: TGTGCCAGCAGCCAGGGGTGGCGGGAGGGTCAGGAGCAGTACTTC.

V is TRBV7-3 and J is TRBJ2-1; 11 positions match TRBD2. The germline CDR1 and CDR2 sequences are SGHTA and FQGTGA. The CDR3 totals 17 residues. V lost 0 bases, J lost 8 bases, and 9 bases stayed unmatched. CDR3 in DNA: TGTGCCAGCAGCTTAACGGAGGCTAGCGGGAGGACGCATGAGCAGTTCTTC. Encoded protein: CASSLTEASGRTHEQFF.

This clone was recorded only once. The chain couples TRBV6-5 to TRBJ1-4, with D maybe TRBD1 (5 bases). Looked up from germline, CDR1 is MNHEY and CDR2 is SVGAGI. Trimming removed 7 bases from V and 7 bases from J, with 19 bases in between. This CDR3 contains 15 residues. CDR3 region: CASIPGSTGGEKLFF. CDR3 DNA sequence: TGTGCCAGCATCCCAGGGTCAACAGGCGGTGAAAAACTGTTTTTT.

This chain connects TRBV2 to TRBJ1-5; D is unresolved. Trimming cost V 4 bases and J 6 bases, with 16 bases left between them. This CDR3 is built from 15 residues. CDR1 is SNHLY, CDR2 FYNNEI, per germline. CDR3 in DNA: TGTGCCAGCAGTGTAACGGGAGGAGGTAGTCAGCCCCAGCATTTT. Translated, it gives CASSVTGGGSQPQHF.

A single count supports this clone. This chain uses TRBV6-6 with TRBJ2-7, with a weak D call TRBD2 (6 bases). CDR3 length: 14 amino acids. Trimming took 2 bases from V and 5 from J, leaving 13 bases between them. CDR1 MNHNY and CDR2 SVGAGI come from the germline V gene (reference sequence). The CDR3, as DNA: TGTGCCAGCAGTTACGGGGGAGGTACCAACGAGCAGTACTTC. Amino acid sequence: CASSYGGGTNEQYF.

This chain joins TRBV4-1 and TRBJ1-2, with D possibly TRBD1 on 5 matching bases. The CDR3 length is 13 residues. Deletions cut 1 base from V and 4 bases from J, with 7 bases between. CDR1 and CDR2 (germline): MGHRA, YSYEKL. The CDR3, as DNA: TGCGCCAGCAGCCAAGTACAGGCCTATGGCTACACCTTC. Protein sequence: CASSQVQAYGYTF.

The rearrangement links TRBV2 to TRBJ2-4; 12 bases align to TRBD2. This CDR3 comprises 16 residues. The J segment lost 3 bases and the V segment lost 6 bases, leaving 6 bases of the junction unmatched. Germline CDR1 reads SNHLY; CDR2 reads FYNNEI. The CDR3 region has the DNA TGTGCCAGCAGCGCTAGCGGGGGGGCCGGCAAAAACATTCAGTACTTC. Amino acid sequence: CASSASGGAGKNIQYF.

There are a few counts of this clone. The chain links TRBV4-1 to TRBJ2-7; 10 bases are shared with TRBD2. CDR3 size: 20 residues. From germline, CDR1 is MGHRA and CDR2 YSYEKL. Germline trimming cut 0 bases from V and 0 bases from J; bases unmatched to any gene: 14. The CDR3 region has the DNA TGCGCCAGCAGCCAAGATTTAGGGCTAGCGGGAGCGACAAGCTCCTACGAGCAGTACTTC. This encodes CASSQDLGLAGATSSYEQYF.

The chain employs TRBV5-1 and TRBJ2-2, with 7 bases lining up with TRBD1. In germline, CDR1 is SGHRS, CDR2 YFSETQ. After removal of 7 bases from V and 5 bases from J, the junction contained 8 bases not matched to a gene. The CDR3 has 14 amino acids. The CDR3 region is CASGIGGGTGELFF. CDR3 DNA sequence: TGCGCCAGCGGAATAGGGGGCGGTACCGGGGAGCTGTTTTTT. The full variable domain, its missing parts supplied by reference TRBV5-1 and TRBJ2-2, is KAGVTQTPRYLIKTRGQQVTLSCSPISGHRSVSWYQQTPGQGLQFLFEYFSETQRNKGNFPGRFSGRQFSNSRSEMNVSTLELGDSALYLCASGIGGGTGELFFGEGSRLTVL.

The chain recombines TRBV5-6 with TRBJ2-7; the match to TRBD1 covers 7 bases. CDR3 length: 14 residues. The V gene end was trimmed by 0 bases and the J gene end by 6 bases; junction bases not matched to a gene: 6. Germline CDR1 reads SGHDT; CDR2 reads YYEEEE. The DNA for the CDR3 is TGTGCCAGCAGCTTGGAAACAGGGGATGTCGAGCAGTACTTC. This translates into CASSLETGDVEQYF. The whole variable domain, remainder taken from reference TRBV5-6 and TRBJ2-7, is DAGVTQSPTHLIKTRGQQVTLRCSPKSGHDTVSWYQQALGQGPQFIFQYYEEEERQRGNFPDRFSGHQFPNYSSELNVNALLLGDSALYLCASSLETGDVEQYFGPGTRLTVT.

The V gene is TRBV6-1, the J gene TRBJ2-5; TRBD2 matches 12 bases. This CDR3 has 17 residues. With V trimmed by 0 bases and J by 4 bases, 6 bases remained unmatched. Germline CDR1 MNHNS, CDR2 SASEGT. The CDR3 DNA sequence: TGTGCCAGCAGTGAAGCCATAGCACTAGCGGGAGGAGAGACCCAGTACTTC. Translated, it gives CASSEAIALAGGETQYF.

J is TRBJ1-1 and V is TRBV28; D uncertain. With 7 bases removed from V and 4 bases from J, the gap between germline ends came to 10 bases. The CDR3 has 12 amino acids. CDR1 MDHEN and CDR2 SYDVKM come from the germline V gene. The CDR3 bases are TGTGCCAGCACACTGGCGGGCACTGAAGCTTTCTTT. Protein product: CASTLAGTEAFF.